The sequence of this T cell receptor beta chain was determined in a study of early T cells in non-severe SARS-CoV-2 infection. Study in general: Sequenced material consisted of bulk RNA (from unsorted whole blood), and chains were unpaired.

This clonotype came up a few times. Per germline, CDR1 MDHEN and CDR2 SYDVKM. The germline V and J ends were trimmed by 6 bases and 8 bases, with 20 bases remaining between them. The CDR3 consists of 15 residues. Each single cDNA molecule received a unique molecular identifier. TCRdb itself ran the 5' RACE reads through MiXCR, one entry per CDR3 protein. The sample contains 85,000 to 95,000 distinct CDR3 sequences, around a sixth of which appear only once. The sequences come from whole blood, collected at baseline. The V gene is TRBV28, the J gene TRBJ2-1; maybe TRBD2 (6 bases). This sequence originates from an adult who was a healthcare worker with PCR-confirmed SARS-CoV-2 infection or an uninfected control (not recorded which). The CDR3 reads CASRQTSTSLYEQFF. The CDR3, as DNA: TGTGCCAGCAGACAGACTAGTACGTCGCTATATGAGCAGTTCTTC.